The clone carrying this T cell receptor beta chain has just a few counts. Its specificity is not known. The entry originates in a study of T cell repertoires in cytomegalovirus infection. TCRdb independently ran MiXCR on the reads; one entry per CDR3 protein. The sample lists 700,000 to 950,000 distinct CDR3 sequences, 30% to 35% occurring once. This CDR3 is built from 15 residues. V was cut by 6 bases and J by 0 bases, with 11 bases left in between. Per the germline V gene, CDR1 is LNHDA and CDR2 is SQIVND (reference sequence). Overall study results and limits: Across the ex vivo response, the dominant clonotypes were HLA-C-restricted CMV-specific TCR beta clonotypes.

This sequence originates from a human donor in good health (CMV status not recorded). Some clones in this sample may be carry-over from other donors' samples. The chain is built from TRBV19 and TRBJ2-2; a weak D match, TRBD1 (7 bases). The starting material was cultured CD8+ T cells from PBMCs, obtained from culture after CMV antigen stimulation. The CDR3 here is CASRAGTANTGELFF. CDR3 DNA: TGTGCCAGTAGGGCGGGGACAGCGAACACCGGGGAGCTGTTTTTT.